These 2 T cell receptor beta chains came from one sample sequenced in a study of T cell repertoires in cytomegalovirus infection. One entry per CDR3 protein, called by TCRdb with MiXCR from the reads. Of about 770,000 distinct CDR3 sequences listed, under 35% are singletons. These receptors have no known antigen. Sequences were derived from cultured CD8+ T cells from PBMCs, sampled from culture after CMV antigen stimulation. These receptors all stem from a human donor in good health (CMV status not recorded). Some clones in this sample may be carry-over from other donors' samples.

The V and J genes are TRBV10-3 and TRBJ2-7; possibly TRBD2 for D (7 bases). In germline, CDR1 is ENHRY, CDR2 SYGVKD. The length of the CDR3 is 12 residues. V lost 6 bases to trimming and J lost 5 bases, with 11 bases between them. CDR3 in amino acids: CAIREGGNEQYF. CDR3 nucleotides: TGTGCCATCAGGGAGGGGGGGAACGAGCAGTACTTC.

In this sample, this clonotype turned up a few times. The V and J genes are TRBV10-3 and TRBJ2-3; D is possibly TRBD1 (6 bases). Trimming pared 3 bases from V and 3 bases from J, leaving 28 bases between. Looked up from germline, CDR1 is ENHRY and CDR2 is SYGVKD. This CDR3 spans 20 amino acids. CDR3 in amino acids: CAISERGTTRTGHLTDTQYF. The CDR3 bases are TGTGCCATCAGTGAAAGGGGGACCACACGAACTGGGCATCTGACAGATACGCAGTATTTT.